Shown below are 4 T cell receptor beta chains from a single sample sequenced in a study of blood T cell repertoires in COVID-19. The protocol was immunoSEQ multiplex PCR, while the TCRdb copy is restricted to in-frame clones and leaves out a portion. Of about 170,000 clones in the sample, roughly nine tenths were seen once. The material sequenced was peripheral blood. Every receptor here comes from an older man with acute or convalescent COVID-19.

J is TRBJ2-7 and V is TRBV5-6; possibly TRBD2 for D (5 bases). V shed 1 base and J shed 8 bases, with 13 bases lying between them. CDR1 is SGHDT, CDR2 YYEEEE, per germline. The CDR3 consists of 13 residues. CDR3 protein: CASSLLDSTKQYF. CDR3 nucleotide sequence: TGTGCCAGCAGCTTGCTGGACTCTACGAAGCAGTACTTC.

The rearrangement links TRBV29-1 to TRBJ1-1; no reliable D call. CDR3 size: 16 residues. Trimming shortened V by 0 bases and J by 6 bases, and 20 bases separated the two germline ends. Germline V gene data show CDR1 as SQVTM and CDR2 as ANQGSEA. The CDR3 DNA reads TGCAGCGTTGAAGATAAAGGACGTGGGAGGTTGGCTGAAGCTTTCTTT. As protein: CSVEDKGRGRLAEAFF.

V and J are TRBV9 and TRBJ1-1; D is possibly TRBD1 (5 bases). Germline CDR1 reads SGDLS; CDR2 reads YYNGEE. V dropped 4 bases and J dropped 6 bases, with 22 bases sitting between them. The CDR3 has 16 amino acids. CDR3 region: CASSPRPLAPGAEAFF. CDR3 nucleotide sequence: TGTGCCAGCAGCCCCCGCCCTCTCGCCCCGGGGGCTGAAGCTTTCTTT.

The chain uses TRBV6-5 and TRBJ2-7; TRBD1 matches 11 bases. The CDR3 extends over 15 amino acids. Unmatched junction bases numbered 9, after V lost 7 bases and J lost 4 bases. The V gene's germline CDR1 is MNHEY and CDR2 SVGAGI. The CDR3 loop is CASIGLDRGLYEQYF. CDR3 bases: TGTGCCAGCATTGGCCTGGACAGGGGGCTTTACGAGCAGTACTTC.